The TCR beta chain under discussion was sequenced for a study of cytomegalovirus exposure and HLA in healthy donors (dated by TCRdb to 2016 to 2017). Context from the whole study: According to an earlier analysis of 587 of the donors, 150 million to 200 million T cells yielded 90 million to 140 million unique TCR beta sequences and around 300 Gb of sequence data. Rather than using new phenotypic data, the later analysis identified candidate immune exposures from TCR beta sequences and from how often those sequences occurred across donors. A later analysis re-examined previously published TCR beta repertoires from just over 650 donors and added high-resolution HLA genotyping to investigate patterns of TCR occurrence. In an earlier analysis of 500 to 650 of the donors, high-throughput TCR beta sequencing was used to judge whether each TCR beta V gene segment behaved as functional or pseudogenic. Donor age, sex, ethnicity and CMV serostatus were collected together with the repertoire data. All discovery cohort repertoires had been generated on a single sequencing platform. Among 398 genotyped donors of the cohort, an average of roughly 230,000 unique TCR beta nucleotide sequences was sequenced per donor, of which about 19% were non-productive. A handful of DR-DQ haplotypes were handled as single units for association and clustering because linkage in the cohort was strong. Approximately 300 gigabases of sequencing data and 70 million to 95 million unique TCR sequences made up an early release that covered over 550 HLA-typed donors. The study used immunosequencing to profile the T cell repertoires of approximately 630 subjects and linked those repertoires to cytomegalovirus serostatus. Besides the first cohort of some 670 subjects, a separate validation cohort made up of roughly 120 different subjects was used. A later genetic analysis used genome-wide SNP genotypes for about 55% of the 666 donors, treating that subset as a discovery cohort. Class I and class II HLA loci were covered by the typing at four-digit resolution. Typing coverage varied by locus: about 620-630 donors for A, B, C, DRB1 and DQB1; 500 to 550 for DQA1; more than 600 for DPA1; approximately 470 for DPB1. Of the roughly 400 genotyped donors, around 81% fell in the genetic ancestry cluster associated with self-reported Caucasian donors. The study combined high-throughput TCR immunosequencing, statistical association of individual TCRs with disease status, and machine learning to predict cytomegalovirus infection status. The aim of the study was to test whether cataloging public T cell receptors could identify signatures of past pathogen exposure.

Findings and caveats that apply to the study as a whole: Because some donors lacked HLA typing at each locus, the association tests relied only on the typed subset. The authors suggested that the approach could potentially be generalized to other disease states and immunological phenotypes. Because counts were too low, seventeen rarely observed V segments, including chromosome 9 orphons, were left out of the earlier analysis of 587 of the donors. The study listed 164 TCR beta chains as associated with cytomegalovirus. In vitro tests confirmed that a few of the cytomegalovirus-associated TCR beta chains recognize cytomegalovirus antigens. Most CMV-associated TCR beta chains appeared to be HLA-restricted in a later analysis, and the HLA associations seemed to be driven largely by CMV exposure. A later analysis found that TCR association rates varied across HLA loci, with DRB1 alleles showing the most associated TCRs and HLA-C alleles the fewest. In a later analysis, HLA-associated TCR beta chains were found to be more clonally expanded and to have lower generation probabilities than equally common non-associated chains. A later analysis associated about 18,000 TCR beta sequences with specific HLA alleles at a false discovery rate of 0.05. A further reported finding was that TCR beta sequences accurately predicted the HLA-A and HLA-B alleles for most subjects in the first cohort. Assigning TCR associations to individual alleles was difficult when HLA alleles, especially DR and DQ, strongly co-occurred. According to a later genetic analysis, donors in an Asian-associated ancestry cluster had fewer N-insertions in productive TCRs than the approximately 650-donor mean. The only immune exposure information available for the cohort was CMV serostatus. A cluster of highly shared sequence variants was judged likely to be a technical artifact of the sequencing pipeline. Presence/absence analyses assumed roughly uniform sequencing depth across donors, an assumption that may not hold. Several of the top co-occurrence clusters appeared to be linked to parvovirus B19, influenza, CMV and Epstein-Barr virus, according to a later analysis. An association between a missense DCLRE1C variant and V-gene and J-gene trimming of TCR beta chains was found in a later genetic analysis and replicated in an independent cohort. In an earlier analysis of 450 to 750 of the donors, most TCR beta V segments appeared in productive rearrangements about 87% or about 30% of the time, broadly matching IMGT annotations. In this cohort, only TCR beta chains were sequenced, and detectable features were limited by the absence of alpha or paired-chain data. Some IMGT-functional V segments, including TRBV6-2 and TRBV6-3, could not be distinguished by the 87-base-pair reads and were therefore excluded. While some public TCRs were present in many individuals, most TCR sequences turned up only very rarely across donors. Correlated functional status among segregating V segments might be attributable to linkage disequilibrium, but an unknown experimental factor could not be ruled out. The classifier was reported to diagnose cytomegalovirus status with high specificity and sensitivity in both the original and validation cohorts.

Libraries came from the immunoSEQ multiplex PCR assay. The multiplex PCR relied on a mix of 60 forward primers for TCR Vbeta segments and 13 reverse primers for TCR Jbeta segments. The CDR3 region of rearranged TCR beta genes was amplified from genomic DNA with a multiplex PCR assay. Amplified TCR beta libraries were sequenced as 87-base-pair reads on the Illumina HiSeq System. The paper's processing steps were these. In a later analysis, roughly 80 million unique TCR beta chains were counted across the 500 to 700 repertoires, and roughly 11 million of these chains were shared by at least two donors. Raw reads were error-corrected and collapsed into unique sequences by a nearest-neighbor algorithm in which closely related sequences were merged to remove PCR and sequencing errors. CDR3 sequences were aligned to IMGT reference sequences to assign V, D and J gene segments. For a sequence to be retained, a match of at least six nucleotides to both a V gene segment and a J gene segment was required. Rearrangements were classified as productive when the CDR3 lacked stop codons and remained in frame with V and J, and all other rearrangements were classified as non-productive. Following IMGT convention, CDR3 was defined as the stretch from the second conserved V-encoded cysteine up to the conserved J-encoded phenylalanine. The earlier analysis of about 610 of the donors excluded sequences that lacked an unambiguous match to a single V gene segment. An earlier analysis of 500 to 700 of the donors classified V segments as functional when productive rearrangements were above 56.7% and as segregating when the standard deviation between donors was above 5%. A statistical classification framework was built to diagnose cytomegalovirus status from the catalog of TCR beta chain sequences. V and J gene assignment, in a later analysis, came from comparing TCR nucleotide sequences with IMGT/GENE-DB human TR gene sequences. Using the TCRdist pipeline, a later analysis assigned CDR3 sequences along with most-parsimonious VDJ recombination scenarios. In a later analysis, every TCR beta chain was defined by the combination of its CDR3 amino acid sequence and its V-gene family, and reads without a unique V-gene family were dropped. A later analysis removed 592 highly shared, low-generation-probability nucleotide sequences to deal with suspected cross-contamination and a sequencing artifact. A later analysis calculated a clonal expansion index for each public chain from normalized within-repertoire ranks of inferred template counts. A later analysis computed generation probabilities with a VDJ recombination model fitted to out-of-frame rearrangements, and checked the results against IGoR. In a later analysis, hypergeometric tests were used to score TCR-TCR, TCR-HLA and TCR-CMV co-occurrence, with a repertoire-size bias correction applied to TCR pairs. False discovery rates were estimated in a later analysis by permuting HLA or CMV assignments 20 times. In a later analysis, co-occurring TCRs were grouped with DBSCAN, and TCRdist sequence similarity was added when clustering was performed within HLA-allele-positive subsets. Repertoires with fewer than 30,000 or more than 120,000 public chains were left out of co-occurrence clustering, as were five repertoires with anomalous nucleotide sharing. Sourced from immuneACCESS, this table was stored by TCRdb with only in-frame sequences that have V and J called. A share of the clones is absent; for the studies checked, an unresolved V gene accounts for under half, and the remainder has no known explanation. V and J calls and clone size are those listed in that table; D and trimming were worked out from the DNA. The sample yields about 180,000 clones; over 60% were counted once. 5.7% of the sample belongs to the ten largest clones.

This clone was seen only a few times. Its antigen specificity is not known. Base qualities were left out, and no much larger clone turns up one base away. From V the trimming removes 4 bases and from J it removes 1 base, while the gene matches leave 2 bases of the junction unaccounted for. From the cysteine up to the phenylalanine, the CDR3 has a length of 16 residues. CDR3 DNA only is kept here, 48 bases in frame from base 1. In the germline V gene, CDR1 corresponds to MNHNS and CDR2 to SASEGT. In total, approximately 610 healthy bone marrow donors made up the cohort. At the time of sampling, all cohort members were nominally healthy, though unrecorded immune exposures were likely present. The donor was CMV seronegative and belonged to the group of around 350 seronegative cohort members. A peripheral blood sample was provided by each donor, and peripheral blood mononuclear cells were used for TCR beta sequencing. Genomic DNA extraction from the blood cell samples was performed with the Qiagen DNeasy Blood Extraction Kit.

What was sequenced was PBMCs. The receptor was isolated from a man aged 35 to 55 in good health and CMV-seronegative. The sequence is built from TRBV6-1 and TRBJ2-3; 13 central nucleotides agree with TRBD2. The nucleotide sequence is given as TGTGCCAGCAGTGGCGGACTAGCGGGGGGCACAGATACGCAGTATTTT. It translates to CASSGGLAGGTDTQYF.